The T cell receptor beta chain described here comes from a study of identifying expanded T cells in peripheral blood. Notes on the study in general: Over two and four weeks, about 16.4 and 19 clones changed, versus 1.2 between replicates.

Repertoires were generated with immunoSEQ multiplex PCR, while TCRdb's copy carries only in-frame clones and drops some. The table has 90,000 to 120,000 clones, 75% to 90% seen once. On this clone: Antigen unknown.

Germline CDR1 is MGHRA and CDR2 is YSYEKL. V was pared by 0 bases and J by 5 bases, with 4 bases between. The CDR3 loop spans 12 amino acids. No infections or other immune events were documented during collection. The receptor was derived from a person aged 18 to 75 in good health. The rearrangement joins TRBV4-1 to TRBJ2-5, with no clear D. The material sequenced was blood. DNA for the CDR3: TGCGCCAGCAGCCAAGACACGGAGACCCAGTACTTC. It encodes CASSQDTETQYF.